The rows below give T cell receptor beta chains drawn from one sample of a study of T-cell memory formation after mild COVID-19. In TCRdb, the 5' RACE reads were re-called with MiXCR into one record per CDR3 protein. The data show 200,000 to 250,000 distinct CDR3 sequences, about 15% seen once. Sequenced: PBMCs or a T cell subset sorted from them (not recorded which). Receptor source: a man younger than 35 who had mild COVID-19 (a few samples of this study predate the infection). Cell type and time point are not known. The CDR3 runs from the conserved cysteine through the conserved F or W. D genes are given only for firm matches. Size tells how often a clone was seen (once, few, many) or the class of an expanded clone, and some rows leave it out.

TRBJ1-1	TRBV6-5	.	few	CASSFRHDTEAFF	TGTGCCAGCAGTTTTCGGCACGACACTGAAGCTTTCTTT
TRBJ1-6	TRBV18	TRBD1	few	CASSLTGQGEFSPLHF	TGTGCCAGCTCACTGACGGGACAGGGGGAGTTTTCACCCCTCCACTTT
TRBJ1-2	TRBV2	.	few	CASSETPGSDYGYTF	TGTGCCAGCAGTGAAACCCCCGGGTCTGACTATGGCTACACCTTC
TRBJ2-1	TRBV28	.	.	CASSLTSTVHNEQFF	TGTGCCAGCAGTCTGACTAGTACCGTCCACAATGAGCAGTTCTTC
TRBJ2-3	TRBV5-1	.	medium-sized	CASSLMGGRGDTQYF	TGCGCCAGCAGCTTGATGGGGGGCCGGGGAGATACGCAGTATTTT
TRBJ1-1	TRBV5-1	TRBD1	.	CASSLAARGVGTEAFF	TGCGCCAGCAGCTTGGCCGCCAGGGGGGTTGGTACTGAAGCTTTCTTT
TRBJ2-7	TRBV11-2	.	many	CASSLGSGNAYEQYF	TGTGCCAGCAGCTTAGGTTCGGGGAATGCCTACGAGCAGTACTTC
TRBJ1-4	TRBV7-9	.	.	CASSRTGDNEKLFF	TGTGCCAGCAGTAGGACGGGCGATAATGAAAAACTGTTTTTT
TRBJ1-5	TRBV4-1	.	.	CASSRIIGGNQPQHF	TGCGCCAGCAGCCGTATTATCGGGGGAAATCAGCCCCAGCATTTT
TRBJ2-3	TRBV5-6	.	.	CASSAAGGPLRQYF	TGTGCCAGCAGCGCCGCCGGGGGCCCATTAAGGCAGTATTTT
TRBJ1-1	TRBV3-1	.	few	CASSQEQTNTEAFF	TGTGCCAGCAGCCAAGAACAGACGAACACTGAAGCTTTCTTT
TRBJ2-7	TRBV28	.	once	CASSKLQGLKGSEEYF	TGTGCCAGCAGTAAGCTGCAGGGCTTAAAAGGGTCGGAAGAGTACTTC
TRBJ1-4	TRBV6-5	.	few	CASSRTVNEKLFF	TGTGCCAGCAGTCGGACAGTAAATGAAAAACTGTTTTTT
TRBJ2-1	TRBV2	TRBD1	many	CASSERTGGRREQFF	TGTGCCAGCAGTGAGAGGACAGGGGGGCGCAGAGAGCAGTTCTTC
TRBJ1-5	TRBV12-3/TRBV12-4	.	.	CASSTRLQPQHF	TGTGCCAGCAGTACCAGACTTCAGCCCCAGCATTTT
TRBJ2-3	TRBV5-1	.	.	CASSLGGPYTDTQYF	TGCGCCAGCAGCTTGGGAGGTCCTTACACAGATACGCAGTATTTT
TRBJ1-6	TRBV24-1	.	.	CATSEGTNYSPLHF	TGTGCCACCAGTGAGGGGACCAATTATTCACCCCTCCACTTT
TRBJ1-4	TRBV20-1	.	.	CSATSGEANEKLFF	TGCAGTGCTACCTCCGGGGAGGCTAATGAAAAACTGTTTTTT
TRBJ2-5	TRBV12-3/TRBV12-4	TRBD2	few	CASSRKRLAGGEIGETQYF	TGTGCCAGCAGCCGAAAACGACTAGCGGGGGGCGAGATCGGGGAGACCCAGTACTTC
TRBJ2-2	TRBV18	.	few	CASSTYTGELFF	TGTGCCAGCTCAACATACACCGGGGAGCTGTTTTTT
TRBJ1-3	TRBV18	.	.	CASSPPSEPGNTIYF	TGTGCCAGCTCACCTCCTTCAGAGCCTGGAAACACCATATATTTT
TRBJ1-1	TRBV12-3/TRBV12-4	TRBD1	few	CASSLWSGGVFGAFF	TGTGCCAGCAGTTTATGGTCAGGGGGCGTTTTTGGAGCTTTCTTT
TRBJ2-3	TRBV29-1	.	.	CSVEETHLDTQYF	TGCAGCGTTGAAGAAACCCATTTGGATACGCAGTATTTT
TRBJ1-1	TRBV7-9	.	.	CASRSHGDTEAFF	TGTGCCAGCAGGTCCCATGGGGACACTGAAGCTTTCTTT
TRBJ1-5	TRBV10-3	.	.	CAISWDGQNQPQHF	TGTGCCATCAGTTGGGACGGACAGAATCAGCCCCAGCATTTT
TRBJ1-1	TRBV4-3	.	few	CASSQGITVKTEAFF	TGCGCCAGCAGCCAAGGGATAACCGTAAAGACTGAAGCTTTCTTT
TRBJ1-2	TRBV27	.	.	CASSPEGYGYTF	TGTGCCAGCAGTCCCGAGGGCTATGGCTACACCTTC
TRBJ2-3	TRBV7-2	.	few	CASNSKRAGDTQYF	TGTGCCAGTAATTCCAAGAGGGCGGGAGATACGCAGTATTTT
TRBJ1-2	TRBV4-1	TRBD1	few	CASSHPLDRANYGYTF	TGCGCCAGCAGCCATCCCTTAGACAGGGCAAACTATGGCTACACCTTC
TRBJ2-3	TRBV2	.	.	CASSAGPSSTDTQYF	TGTGCCAGCAGTGCCGGGCCATCCAGCACAGATACGCAGTATTTT
TRBJ2-3	TRBV10-3	TRBD1	.	CAIMAGGDTQYF	TGTGCCATCATGGCAGGGGGAGATACGCAGTATTTT
TRBJ1-6	TRBV20-1	.	.	CSARDAGRARNSPLHF	TGCAGTGCTAGAGATGCGGGGCGCGCGCGGAATTCACCCCTCCACTTT
TRBJ1-5	TRBV4-1	.	many	CASSQEGMEYQPQHF	TGCGCCAGCAGCCAAGAAGGGATGGAATATCAGCCCCAGCATTTT
TRBJ2-5	TRBV28	TRBD2	.	CASRPTSGGGVQYF	TGTGCCAGCAGGCCTACTAGCGGGGGTGGTGTCCAGTACTTC
TRBJ2-1	TRBV7-2	.	.	CASSYRGPVDEQFF	TGTGCCAGCAGCTATCGGGGGCCCGTTGATGAGCAGTTCTTC